This entry lists 11 T cell receptor beta chains sequenced from one sample in a study of shared clonotypes between healthy human individuals (dated by TCRdb to the early 2020s). Libraries were prepared through the immunoSEQ multiplex PCR assay. Imported from immuneACCESS, the table was reduced by TCRdb to in-frame sequences with V and J called. These copies leave out some clones; in studies compared against another copy, an unresolved V gene accounts for under half, and the cause of the remainder is not known. This sample holds around 990,000 clones; 70% to 80% were observed only once. The top ten hold almost 0.9% of the sample. The source material was memory CD4+ T cells from PBMCs. The cell subset or site label here, explained by the study, means: CD45RA-negative fraction. Receptors originate from a man between 18 and 29 years old in good health. Some clones in this sample may be carry-over from other donors' samples.

This clone turned up a few times. The chain has TRBV5-1 and TRBJ2-2; the match to TRBD2 covers 14 bases. Trimming took 3 bases from V and 4 from J; bases not matched to a gene: 2. Per the germline V gene, CDR1 is SGHRS and CDR2 is YFSETQ. The CDR3 covers 16 residues. Here the CDR3 DNA reads TGCGCCAGCAGCTCGACTAGCGGGAGGGCCACCGGGGAGCTGTTTTTT. Translated, it gives CASSSTSGRATGELFF.

The chain employs TRBV28 and TRBJ1-1, with no clear D. The CDR3 runs 12 residues. V gave up 3 bases and J gave up 11 bases, with 13 bases separating them. Germline V gene data show CDR1 as MDHEN and CDR2 as SYDVKM. CDR3 nucleotides: TGTGCCAGCAGTTTCGGGCAGCCGTGGGCTTTCTTT. It yields the protein CASSFGQPWAFF.

Regarding this clone: This likely reflects a read error, since a far larger clone is one base away. The J gene is TRBJ2-7, the V gene TRBV7-2; D gene ambiguous. Trimming stripped 4 bases from V and 2 bases from J, with 9 bases between. Germline V gene sequence: CDR1 SGHTA, CDR2 FQGNSA. This CDR3 contains 13 residues. CDR3 sequence: CASSSLGAYEQYF. The CDR3 region has the DNA TGTGCCAGCAGCTCCCTTGGGGCCTACGAGCAGTACTTC.

The rearrangement joins TRBV2 to TRBJ2-5; tentative D call: TRBD2 (5 bases). V was trimmed by 4 bases and J by 7 bases, leaving 13 bases between them. Germline V gives CDR1 SNHLY, CDR2 FYNNEI. The CDR3 spans 13 residues. CDR3 in DNA: TGTGCCAGCAGTGTTAACCGAGAGGGGACCCAGTACTTC. Encoded protein: CASSVNREGTQYF.

This chain uses TRBV12-1 with TRBJ1-5. TRBV12-1 is flagged as a pseudogene. The CDR3 sequence is 10 residues long. CDR3 DNA sequence: TGTGCCAGCCCGGATCAGCCCCAGCATTTT. It translates to CASPDQPQHF.

This sequence joins TRBV28 and TRBJ2-7; D unresolved. V was shortened by 5 bases and J by 6 bases, with 14 bases between the two germline ends. There are 13 residues in the CDR3. Germline-derived CDR1 and CDR2 are MDHEN and SYDVKM. The CDR3 DNA reads as TGTGCCAGCAGTCCTCGCGGCTTGGGCGAGCAGTACTTC. Amino acids: CASSPRGLGEQYF.

V usage is TRBV18 and J usage is TRBJ2-7, with 11 bases identical to TRBD2. The CDR3 sequence is 16 residues long. Germline trimming cut 0 bases from V and 6 bases from J; bases unmatched to any gene: 7. Germline V CDR1 and CDR2: KGHSH, LQKENI. The CDR3 DNA sequence: TGTGCCAGCTCACCACCGAAGACTAGCGGGGCTGGCGAGCAGTACTTC. Its protein product is CASSPPKTSGAGEQYF.

This clone was found a few times. The chain is built from TRBV28 and TRBJ1-5; D gene ambiguous. V gave up 7 bases and J gave up 5 bases, with 9 bases separating them. CDR3 length equals 12 residues. Germline CDR1 reads MDHEN; CDR2 reads SYDVKM. The CDR3 DNA sequence: TGTGCCAGCAACAAAAGGGATCAGCCCCAGCATTTT. This codes for CASNKRDQPQHF.

The V gene is TRBV5-1, the J gene TRBJ1-1, with D hard to call. CDR1 is SGHRS, CDR2 YFSETQ, per germline. This CDR3 comprises 12 residues. The V end lost 0 bases, the J end lost 7 bases, and 7 bases lay between the germline ends. Written as DNA, the CDR3 is TGCGCCAGCAGCTTGGTTGGCATTGAAGCTTTCTTT. Translated, it gives CASSLVGIEAFF.

The chain has TRBV5-1 and TRBJ1-4; 7 bases are shared with TRBD1. The CDR3 covers 14 residues. The junction had 5 bases not matched to a gene; V was cut back by 2 bases and J by 7 bases. Per the germline V gene, CDR1 is SGHRS and CDR2 is YFSETQ. The CDR3 sequence: CASSLRGRGEKLFF. Written as DNA, the CDR3 is TGCGCCAGCAGCTTAAGGGGGCGAGGTGAAAAACTGTTTTTT.

The J gene is TRBJ1-2, the V gene TRBV6-4; D is uncertain. The CDR3 extends over 13 amino acids. Trimming removed 4 bases at V and 4 bases at J, with 10 bases between. Germline values: CDR1 MRHNA, CDR2 SNTAGT. The CDR3 is CASSGGSGYGYTF. The CDR3 coding sequence is TGTGCCAGCAGTGGTGGCAGCGGCTATGGCTACACCTTC.